The clone carrying this T cell receptor beta chain has a single count. The data were obtained in a study of preoperative IRX-2 immunotherapy in early breast cancer. Sequencing was performed with immunoSEQ multiplex PCR; in TCRdb, only in-frame clones are kept and a portion is missing. The sample records around 62,000 clones, approximately 94% being singletons. The treatment denotes: preoperative locoregional IRX-2 cytokine immunotherapy. Patients received preoperative, locoregional IRX-2 cytokine immunotherapy in a phase Ib study. Looked up from germline, CDR1 is SGHTA and CDR2 is FQGNSA. Between the trimmed V and J ends, which lost 2 bases and 6 bases, there was a span of 12 bases. CDR3 length: 14 amino acids.

This material was collected from a patient treated with IRX-2 immunotherapy. The source of this sequence is a human donor with breast cancer. The chain couples TRBV7-2 to TRBJ2-3; D perhaps matches TRBD1 (5 bases). CDR3 DNA: TGTGCCAGCAGCTTAATGACAGCTGGGGATACGCAGTATTTT. As protein: CASSLMTAGDTQYF.